This T cell receptor (delta chain) was documented in a study of gamma-delta chains in newborns, infants, children. Study in general: Innate gammadelta T cells reportedly expand polyclonally right after birth, driven by microbial exposure, per the title.

Germline CDR1 and CDR2: GEAIGNYY and EKD. The J segment lost 2 bases and the V segment lost 0 bases, leaving 3 bases of the junction unmatched. The CDR3 sequence is 15 residues long. TCRdb reanalysed the reads via CATT. The table has about 2,500 delta-chain clones, over 8.5% seen once. The rearrangement links TRDV2 to TRDJ1, with 9 bases that match TRDD3. The sample was blood. This sequence originates from a child who was a newborn, infant or young child, either healthy, febrile or measles-vaccinated (not recorded which). CDR3 region: CACDTGGYRTDKLIF. CDR3 DNA sequence: TGTGCCTGTGACACCGGGGGATACCGGACCGATAAACTCATCTTT.